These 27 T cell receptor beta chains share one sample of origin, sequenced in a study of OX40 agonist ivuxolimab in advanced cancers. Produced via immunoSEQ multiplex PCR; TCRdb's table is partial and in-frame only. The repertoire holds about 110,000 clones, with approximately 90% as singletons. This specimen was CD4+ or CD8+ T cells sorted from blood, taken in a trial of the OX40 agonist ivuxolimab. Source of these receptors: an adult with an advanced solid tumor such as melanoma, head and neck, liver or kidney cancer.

In nucleotides, the CDR3 is TGTGCCAGCTCACCACGGGGTGGGAAAAATCAGCCCCAGCATTTT. Protein: CASSPRGGKNQPQHF. This chain connects TRBV18 to TRBJ1-5; D is ambiguous. The CDR3 length is 15 residues. Deletions cut 1 base from V and 4 bases from J, with 11 bases between. CDR1 is KGHSH and CDR2 is LQKENI in the germline V gene.

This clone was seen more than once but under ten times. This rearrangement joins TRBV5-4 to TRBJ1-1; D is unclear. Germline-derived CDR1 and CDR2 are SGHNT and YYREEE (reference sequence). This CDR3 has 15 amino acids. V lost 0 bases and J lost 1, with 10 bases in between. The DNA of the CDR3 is TGTGCCAGCAGCTTGGGACTAACATCGAACACTGAAGCTTTCTTT. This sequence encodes CASSLGLTSNTEAFF.

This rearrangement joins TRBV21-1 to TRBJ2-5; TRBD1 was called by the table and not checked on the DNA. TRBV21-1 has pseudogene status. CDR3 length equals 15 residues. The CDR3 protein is CASSPWTGGPETQYF. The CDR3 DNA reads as TGTGCCAGCAGCCCATGGACAGGGGGTCCGGAGACCCAGTACTTC.

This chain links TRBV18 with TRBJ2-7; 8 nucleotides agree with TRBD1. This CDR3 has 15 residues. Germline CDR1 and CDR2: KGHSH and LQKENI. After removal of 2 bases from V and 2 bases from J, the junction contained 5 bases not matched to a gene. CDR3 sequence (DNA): TGTGCCAGCTCACCAGCAGGGGGCCTAACCTACGAGCAGTACTTC. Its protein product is CASSPAGGLTYEQYF.

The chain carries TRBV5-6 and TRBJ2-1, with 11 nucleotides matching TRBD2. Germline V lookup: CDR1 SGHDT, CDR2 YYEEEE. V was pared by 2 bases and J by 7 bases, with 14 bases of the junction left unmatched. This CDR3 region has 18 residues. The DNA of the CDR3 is TGTGCCAGCAGCTTCGGACTCATAGCGGGAGGGGGTTCAAATGAGCAGTTCTTC. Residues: CASSFGLIAGGGSNEQFF.

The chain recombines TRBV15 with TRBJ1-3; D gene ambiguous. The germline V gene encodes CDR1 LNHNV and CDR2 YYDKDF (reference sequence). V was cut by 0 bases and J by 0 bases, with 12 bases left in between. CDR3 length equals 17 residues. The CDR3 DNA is TGTGCCACCAGCAGAGATTTTGGCACTTTCTCTGGAAACACCATATATTTT. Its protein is CATSRDFGTFSGNTIYF.

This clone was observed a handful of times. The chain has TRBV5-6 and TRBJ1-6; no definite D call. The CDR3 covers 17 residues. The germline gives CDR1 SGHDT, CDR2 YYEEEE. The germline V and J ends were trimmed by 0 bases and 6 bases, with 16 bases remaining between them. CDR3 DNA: TGTGCCAGCAGCTTGGCCCTTAGCTCGGGAGGTAATTCACCCCTCCACTTT. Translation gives CASSLALSSGGNSPLHF.

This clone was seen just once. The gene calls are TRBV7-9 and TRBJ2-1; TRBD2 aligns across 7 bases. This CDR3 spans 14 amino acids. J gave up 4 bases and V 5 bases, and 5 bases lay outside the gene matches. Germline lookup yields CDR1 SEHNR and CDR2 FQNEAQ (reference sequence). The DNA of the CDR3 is TGTGCCAGCAGCCAGACTAGCAGTTACAATGAGCAGTTCTTC. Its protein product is CASSQTSSYNEQFF.

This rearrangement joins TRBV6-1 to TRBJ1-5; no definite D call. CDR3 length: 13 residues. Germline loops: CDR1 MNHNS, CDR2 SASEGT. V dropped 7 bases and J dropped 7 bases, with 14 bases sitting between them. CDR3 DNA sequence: TGTGCCAGCATCATTAACAGCGGGCAGCCCCAGCATTTT. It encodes CASIINSGQPQHF.

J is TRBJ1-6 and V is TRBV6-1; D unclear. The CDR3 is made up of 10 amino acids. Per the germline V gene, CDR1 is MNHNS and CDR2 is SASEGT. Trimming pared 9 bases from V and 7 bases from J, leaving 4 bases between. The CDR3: CARQNSPLHF. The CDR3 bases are TGTGCCAGACAGAATTCACCCCTCCACTTT.

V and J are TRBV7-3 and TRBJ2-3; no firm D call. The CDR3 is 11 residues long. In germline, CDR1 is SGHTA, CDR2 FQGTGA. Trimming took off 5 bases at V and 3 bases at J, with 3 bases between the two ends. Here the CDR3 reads CASSQTDTQYF. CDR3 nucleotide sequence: TGTGCCAGCAGCCAGACAGATACGCAGTATTTT. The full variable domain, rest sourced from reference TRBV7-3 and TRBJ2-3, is GAGVSQTPSNKVTEKGKYVELRCDPISGHTALYWYRQSLGQGPEFLIYFQGTGAADDSGLPNDRFFAVRPEGSVSTLKIQRTERGDSAVYLCASSQTDTQYFGPGTRLTVL.

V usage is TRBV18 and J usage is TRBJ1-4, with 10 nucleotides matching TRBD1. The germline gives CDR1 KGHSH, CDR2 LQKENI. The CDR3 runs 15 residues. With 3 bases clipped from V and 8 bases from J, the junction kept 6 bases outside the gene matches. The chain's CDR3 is CASSPQRDRGEKLFF. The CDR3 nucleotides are TGTGCCAGCTCACCGCAACGGGACAGGGGCGAAAAACTGTTTTTT.

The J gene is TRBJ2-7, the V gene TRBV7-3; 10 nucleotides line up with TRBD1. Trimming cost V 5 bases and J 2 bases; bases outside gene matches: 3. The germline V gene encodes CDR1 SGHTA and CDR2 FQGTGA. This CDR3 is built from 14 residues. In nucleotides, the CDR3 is TGTGCCAGCAGCCCGGGACAGGGGCCCTACGAGCAGTACTTC. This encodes CASSPGQGPYEQYF.

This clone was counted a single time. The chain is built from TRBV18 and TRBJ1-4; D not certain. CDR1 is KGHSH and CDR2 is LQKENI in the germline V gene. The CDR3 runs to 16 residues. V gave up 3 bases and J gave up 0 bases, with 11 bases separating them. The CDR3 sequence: CASSPTNFATNEKLFF. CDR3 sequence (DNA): TGTGCCAGCTCACCGACCAACTTTGCAACTAATGAAAAACTGTTTTTT.

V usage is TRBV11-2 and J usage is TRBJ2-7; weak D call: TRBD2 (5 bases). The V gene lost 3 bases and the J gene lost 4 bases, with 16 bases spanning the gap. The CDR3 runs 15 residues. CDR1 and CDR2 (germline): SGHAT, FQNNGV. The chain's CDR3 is CASSLRAARFYEQYF. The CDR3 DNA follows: TGTGCCAGCAGCTTGAGAGCGGCAAGATTTTACGAGCAGTACTTC. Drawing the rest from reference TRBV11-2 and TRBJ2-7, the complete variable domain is EAGVAQSPRYKIIEKRQSVAFWCNPISGHATLYWYQQILGQGPKLLIQFQNNGVVDDSQLPKDRFSAERLKGVDSTLKIQPAKLEDSAVYLCASSLRAARFYEQYFGPGTRLTVT.

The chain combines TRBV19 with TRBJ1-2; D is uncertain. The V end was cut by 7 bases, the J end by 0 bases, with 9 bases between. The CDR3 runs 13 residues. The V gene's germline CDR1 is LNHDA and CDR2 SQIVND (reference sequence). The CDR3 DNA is TGTGCCAGTACCGAGGTGACTAACTATGGCTACACCTTC. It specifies CASTEVTNYGYTF.

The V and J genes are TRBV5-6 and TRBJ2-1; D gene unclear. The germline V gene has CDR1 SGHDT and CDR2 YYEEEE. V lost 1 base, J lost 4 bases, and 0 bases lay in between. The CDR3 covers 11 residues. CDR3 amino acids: CASSLYNEQFF. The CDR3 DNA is TGTGCCAGCAGCTTGTACAATGAGCAGTTCTTC.

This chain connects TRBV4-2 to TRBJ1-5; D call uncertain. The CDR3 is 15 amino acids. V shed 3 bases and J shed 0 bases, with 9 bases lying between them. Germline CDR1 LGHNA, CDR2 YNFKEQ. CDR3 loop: CASSHDRYSNQPQHF. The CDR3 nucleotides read TGTGCCAGCAGCCATGACCGGTATAGCAATCAGCCCCAGCATTTT.

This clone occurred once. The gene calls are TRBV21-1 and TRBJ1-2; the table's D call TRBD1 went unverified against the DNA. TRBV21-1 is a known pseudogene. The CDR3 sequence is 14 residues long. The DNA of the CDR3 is TGTGCCAGCAGCAAGAAAGGGGGATCCTATGGCTACACCTTC. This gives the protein CASSKKGGSYGYTF.

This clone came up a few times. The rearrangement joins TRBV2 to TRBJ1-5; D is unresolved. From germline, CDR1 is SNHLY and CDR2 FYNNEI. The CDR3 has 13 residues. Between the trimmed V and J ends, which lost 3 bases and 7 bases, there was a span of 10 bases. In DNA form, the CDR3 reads TGTGCCAGCAGTGATGGGGAGGCGCAGCCCCAGCATTTT. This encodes CASSDGEAQPQHF. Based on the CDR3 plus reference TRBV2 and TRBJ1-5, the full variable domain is EPEVTQTPSHQVTQMGQEVILRCVPISNHLYFYWYRQILGQKVEFLVSFYNNEISEKSEIFDDQFSVERPDGSNFTLKIRSTKLEDSAMYFCASSDGEAQPQHFGDGTRLSIL.

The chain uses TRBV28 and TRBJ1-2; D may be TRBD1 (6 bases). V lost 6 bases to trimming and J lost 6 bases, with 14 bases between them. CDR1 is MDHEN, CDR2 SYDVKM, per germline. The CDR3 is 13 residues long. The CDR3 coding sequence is TGTGCCAGCAGCCTAGACAGGTCTGATGGCTACACCTTC. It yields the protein CASSLDRSDGYTF.

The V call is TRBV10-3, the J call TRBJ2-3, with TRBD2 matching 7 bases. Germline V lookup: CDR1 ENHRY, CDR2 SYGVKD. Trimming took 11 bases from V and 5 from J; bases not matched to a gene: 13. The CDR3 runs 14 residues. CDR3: CAVGVAGGGDTQYF. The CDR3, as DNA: TGTGCCGTCGGGGTAGCGGGTGGGGGAGATACGCAGTATTTT.

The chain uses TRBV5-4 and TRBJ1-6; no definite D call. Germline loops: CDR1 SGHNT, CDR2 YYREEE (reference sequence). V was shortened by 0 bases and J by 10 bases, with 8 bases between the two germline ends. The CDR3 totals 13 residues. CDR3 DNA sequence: TGTGCCAGCAGCTTGGCTGGGGAATCACCCCTCCACTTT. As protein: CASSLAGESPLHF.

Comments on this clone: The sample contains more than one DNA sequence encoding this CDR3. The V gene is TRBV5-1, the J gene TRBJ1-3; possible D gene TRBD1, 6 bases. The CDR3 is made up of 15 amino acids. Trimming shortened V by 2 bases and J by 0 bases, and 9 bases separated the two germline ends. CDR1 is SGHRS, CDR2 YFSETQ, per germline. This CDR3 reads CASSFGQSSGNTIYF. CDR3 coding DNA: TGCGCCAGCAGCTTCGGACAGAGCTCTGGAAACACCATATATTTT.

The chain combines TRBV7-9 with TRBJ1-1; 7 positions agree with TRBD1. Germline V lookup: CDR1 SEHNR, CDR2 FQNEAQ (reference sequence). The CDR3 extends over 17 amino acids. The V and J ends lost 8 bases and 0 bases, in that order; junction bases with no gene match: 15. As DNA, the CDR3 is TGTGCCAGCTCACCGCCCCCGGGACAGTTCATGAACACTGAAGCTTTCTTT. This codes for CASSPPPGQFMNTEAFF.

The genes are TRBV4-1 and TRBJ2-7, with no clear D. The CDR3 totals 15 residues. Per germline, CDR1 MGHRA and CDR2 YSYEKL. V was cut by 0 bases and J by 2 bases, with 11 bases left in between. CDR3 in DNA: TGCGCCAGCAGCCAAGAACGGGCCAGCACCTACGAGCAGTACTTC. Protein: CASSQERASTYEQYF.

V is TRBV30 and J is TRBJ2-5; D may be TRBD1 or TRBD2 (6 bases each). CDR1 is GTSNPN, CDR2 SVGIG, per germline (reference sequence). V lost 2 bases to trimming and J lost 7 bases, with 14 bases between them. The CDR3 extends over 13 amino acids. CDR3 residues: CAWSPGASGTQYF. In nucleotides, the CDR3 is TGTGCCTGGAGTCCGGGGGCCAGCGGGACCCAGTACTTC.